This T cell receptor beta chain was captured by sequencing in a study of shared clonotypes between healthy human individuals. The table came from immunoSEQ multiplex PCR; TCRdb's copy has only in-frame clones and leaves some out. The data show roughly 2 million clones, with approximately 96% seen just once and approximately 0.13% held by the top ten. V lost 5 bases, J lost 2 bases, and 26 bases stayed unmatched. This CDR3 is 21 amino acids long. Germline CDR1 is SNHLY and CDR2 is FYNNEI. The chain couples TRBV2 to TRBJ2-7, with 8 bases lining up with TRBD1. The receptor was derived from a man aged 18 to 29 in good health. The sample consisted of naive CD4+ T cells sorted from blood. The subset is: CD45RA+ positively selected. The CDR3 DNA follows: TGTGCCAGCAGTCCATTTACGACCCCGGGACAGGTGATCTCAATGCCCTACGAGCAGTACTTC. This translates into CASSPFTTPGQVISMPYEQYF.